This is a list of T cell receptor beta chains from one sample in a study of cytomegalovirus exposure and HLA in healthy donors. TCRdb keeps only in-frame clones here, not all; method: immunoSEQ multiplex PCR. The table records about 110,000 clones, approximately 81% of them present only once. Input material: PBMCs. Receptor source: a man in his thirties or forties in good health and CMV-seronegative. The CDR3 runs from the conserved cysteine through the conserved F or W. D genes are given only for firm matches. Clone size, where shown, is once, few, many, or a class for clones that have expanded.

v_gene	d_gene	abundance	j_gene	CDR3aa	CDR3nt
TRBV4-1	TRBD2	few	TRBJ2-1	CASSQDVLAANEQFF	TGCGCCAGCAGCCAAGATGTCCTAGCGGCAAATGAGCAGTTCTTC
TRBV6-1	TRBD1	-	TRBJ2-7	CASSPVRDRDLYF	TGTGCCAGCAGTCCCGTTCGGGACAGGGATTTATACTTC
TRBV6-4	-	-	TRBJ1-5	CASSPDSENQPQHF	TGTGCCAGCAGTCCCGACAGCGAGAATCAGCCCCAGCATTTT
TRBV7-8	-	-	TRBJ1-1	CASSLNREAFF	TGTGCCAGCAGCCTCAACAGGGAAGCTTTCTTT
TRBV6-1	TRBD1	-	TRBJ1-4	CASSETPGQGSEKLFF	TGTGCCAGCAGTGAGACACCGGGACAGGGTAGTGAAAAACTGTTTTTT
TRBV30	-	-	TRBJ2-3	CAWQPSRFTDTQYF	TGTGCCTGGCAGCCCAGCAGGTTCACAGATACGCAGTATTTT
TRBV6-5	-	medium-sized	TRBJ1-1	CASSQSQVVRAFF	TGTGCCAGCAGCCAATCCCAGGTTGTGAGAGCTTTCTTT
TRBV28	TRBD1	-	TRBJ2-6	CAIKDRGPESGANVLTF	TGTGCCATTAAGGATAGGGGGCCCGAATCTGGGGCCAACGTCCTGACTTTC
TRBV14	-	-	TRBJ1-1	CASSQDWGRVNTEAFF	TGTGCCAGCAGCCAAGATTGGGGCAGGGTGAACACTGAAGCTTTCTTT
TRBV28	-	-	TRBJ2-4	CASRAQGIEAKNIQYF	TGTGCCAGCAGAGCCCAGGGAATTGAGGCCAAAAACATTCAGTACTTC
TRBV6-5	TRBD1	-	TRBJ2-3	CASSFRGRGDTQYF	TGTGCCAGCAGTTTCAGGGGGCGAGGAGATACGCAGTATTTT
TRBV7-2	-	once	TRBJ1-1	CASCSAPGETTEAFF	TGTGCCAGCTGCTCCGCCCCGGGGGAAACGACTGAAGCTTTCTTT
TRBV9	-	-	TRBJ1-2	CASSASGTSGGYTF	TGTGCCAGCAGCGCCTCGGGCACGAGCGGCGGCTACACCTTC
TRBV4-2	-	-	TRBJ2-7	CASSQNLGPEEQYF	TGTGCCAGCAGCCAAAACCTTGGGCCCGAGGAGCAGTACTTC
TRBV27	TRBD1	-	TRBJ1-1	CASRQSGTGGGGDTEAFF	TGTGCCAGCAGACAATCCGGGACAGGGGGCGGCGGGGACACTGAAGCTTTCTTT
TRBV6-5	-	-	TRBJ2-3	CASSYQGTDTQYF	TGTGCCAGCAGCTACCAGGGGACAGATACGCAGTATTTT
TRBV15	TRBD1	-	TRBJ1-5	CATSRGVTGTEPQHF	TGTGCCACCAGCAGAGGCGTGACAGGGACTGAACCCCAGCATTTT
TRBV27	TRBD1	-	TRBJ2-7	CASRRQGSYEQYF	TGTGCCAGCAGGAGACAGGGCTCCTACGAGCAGTACTTC
TRBV5-4	-	once	TRBJ2-2	CASSLVGIQNTGELFF	TGTGCCAGCAGCTTGGTCGGGATCCAAAACACCGGGGAGCTGTTTTTT
TRBV28	-	-	TRBJ1-1	CASSLSATGGIEAFF	TGTGCCAGCAGTTTATCGGCGACTGGGGGCATTGAAGCTTTCTTT
TRBV19	-	-	TRBJ1-1	CASRPGNTEAFF	TGTGCCAGTAGACCGGGGAACACTGAAGCTTTCTTT
TRBV7-8	-	-	TRBJ2-1	CASSLVRPGLNEQFF	TGTGCCAGCAGCTTAGTCCGTCCAGGGCTCAATGAGCAGTTCTTC
TRBV28	-	-	TRBJ2-7	CASSSGAKSYEQYF	TGTGCCAGCAGTTCTGGGGCAAAGTCCTACGAGCAGTACTTC
TRBV7-2	-	-	TRBJ2-3	CASSYYTDTQYF	TGTGCCAGCAGCTATTACACAGATACGCAGTATTTT
TRBV7-2	TRBD2	-	TRBJ2-5	CASSLGLAGPRETQYF	TGTGCCAGCAGTCTTGGACTAGCGGGACCACGAGAGACCCAGTACTTC